This TCR beta chain comes out of a study of Graves' ophthalmopathy and Graves' hyperthyroidism. Study findings and constraints: Clonotypes were expanded in thyroid at above 0.001 frequency, and most also appeared in blood.

RNA transcripts served as template for amplifying TCR beta CDR3 sequences. First-round RT-PCR used HTBI primers; second-round multiplex PCR followed. TCRdb reprocessed the multiplex PCR reads with MiXCR, giving one entry per CDR3 protein. The sample has 300,000 to 350,000 distinct CDR3 sequences, roughly a sixth seen once; the top ten hold 12%. The CDR3 is 16 amino acids. Per germline, CDR1 SGHVS and CDR2 FQNEAQ. V was clipped by 7 bases and J by 1 base; unmatched bases: 11. Ophthalmopathy-affected donors exhibited moderate-to-severe activity, CAS ≥3, NOSPECS ≥4, and duration under 3 months. This clonotype was detected ten times or more. Its antigen is not known.

The J gene is TRBJ1-1, the V gene TRBV7-8, with 8 bases aligning to TRBD1. What was sequenced was peripheral blood. The TCR was taken from an adult man with Graves' ophthalmopathy. CDR3 DNA sequence: TGTGCCAGCACCTACTACGGGCAGGGGGCGAACACTGAAGCTTTCTTT. Residues: CASTYYGQGANTEAFF.